The 3 T cell receptor beta chains below were found in one sample sequenced in a study of blood T cell repertoires in COVID-19. Some clones are missing from TCRdb's copy, which holds only in-frame ones; the method was immunoSEQ multiplex PCR. This sample carries roughly 200,000 clones, about four fifths of them seen once, and the ten largest clones take 6.5% to 8%. Sequencing was done on a sample of peripheral blood. These receptors all come from a man aged 70-80 years with active or convalescent COVID-19.

The chain links TRBV7-2 to TRBJ2-3; TRBD1 might be the D (6 bases). Trimming removed 2 bases from V and 11 bases from J, with 11 bases in between. This CDR3 contains 12 residues. Germline lookup yields CDR1 SGHTA and CDR2 FQGNSA. CDR3 protein: CASSLRQGRQYF. The CDR3 nucleotides are TGTGCCAGCAGCTTAAGGCAGGGGCGGCAGTATTTT. Full variable domain (rest looked up from reference TRBV7-2 and TRBJ2-3): GAGVSQSPSNKVTEKGKDVELRCDPISGHTALYWYRQSLGQGLEFLIYFQGNSAPDKSGLPSDRFSAERTGGSVSTLTIQRTQQEDSAVYLCASSLRQGRQYFGPGTRLTVL.

The chain recombines TRBV11-2 with TRBJ2-2; D remains unclear. The CDR3 is 14 residues long. Trimming cost V 3 bases and J 4 bases, with 9 bases left between them. CDR1 and CDR2 (germline): SGHAT, FQNNGV. CDR3 DNA: TGTGCCAGCAGCTTTATACTTATCACCGGGGAGCTGTTTTTT. This gives the protein CASSFILITGELFF.

CDR3 coding DNA: TGTGCCAGCAGTGACCACAGGGGCGATGAAAAACTGTTTTTT. It specifies CASSDHRGDEKLFF. This chain links TRBV6-1 with TRBJ1-4; TRBD1 matches 7 bases. Trimming cost V 3 bases and J 6 bases; bases outside gene matches: 4. This CDR3 is 14 amino acids long. In germline, CDR1 is MNHNS, CDR2 SASEGT.